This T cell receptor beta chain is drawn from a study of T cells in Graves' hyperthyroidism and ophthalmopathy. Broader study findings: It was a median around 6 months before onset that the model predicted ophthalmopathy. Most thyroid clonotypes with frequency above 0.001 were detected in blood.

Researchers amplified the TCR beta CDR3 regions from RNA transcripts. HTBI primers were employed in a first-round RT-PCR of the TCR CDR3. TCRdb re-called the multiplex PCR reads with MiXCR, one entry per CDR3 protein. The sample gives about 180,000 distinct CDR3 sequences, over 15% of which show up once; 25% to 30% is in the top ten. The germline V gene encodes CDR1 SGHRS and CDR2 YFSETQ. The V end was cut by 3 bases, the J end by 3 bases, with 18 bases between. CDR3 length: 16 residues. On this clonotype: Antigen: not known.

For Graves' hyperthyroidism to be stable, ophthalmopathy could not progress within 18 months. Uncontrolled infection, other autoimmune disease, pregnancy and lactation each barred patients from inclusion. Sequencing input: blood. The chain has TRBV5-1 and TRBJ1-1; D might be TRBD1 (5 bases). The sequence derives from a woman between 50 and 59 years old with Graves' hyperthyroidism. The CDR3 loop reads CASSYMLLGPDTEAFF. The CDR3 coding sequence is TGCGCCAGCAGCTATATGTTATTGGGGCCCGACACTGAAGCTTTCTTT.